These 19 T cell receptor beta chains share one sample of origin, sequenced in a study of shared clonotypes between healthy human individuals. Terminally differentiated effector memory CD45RA+ cells were excluded from the naive CD8 cells, which were CD45RO-negative and positively selected for CCR7. Libraries were prepared by immunoSEQ multiplex PCR; TCRdb keeps only in-frame clonotypes and omits some of them. Of some 2,100,000 clones listed, roughly 91% are singletons. The specimen was naive CD8+ T cells from PBMCs. The receptors were gathered from a man between 18 and 35 years old in good health. Some clones in this sample may be carry-over from other donors' samples.

This clone was recorded once. The rearrangement joins TRBV7-3 to TRBJ1-2, with TRBD1 matching over 9 bases. The CDR3 has 14 amino acids. Per germline, CDR1 SGHTA and CDR2 FQGTGA. J gave up 7 bases and V 5 bases, and 8 bases lay outside the gene matches. CDR3 residues: CASSATGTGLGYTF. Here the CDR3 DNA reads TGTGCCAGCAGCGCAACCGGGACAGGGCTTGGCTACACCTTC.

The gene calls are TRBV5-4 and TRBJ1-2; D possibly corresponds to TRBD1 (5 bases). The V end lost 2 bases, the J end lost 6 bases, and 17 bases lay between the germline ends. CDR1 and CDR2 (germline): SGHNT, YYREEE (reference sequence). This CDR3 spans 15 amino acids. The CDR3: CASSFGPGGTDGYTF. DNA of the CDR3: TGTGCCAGCAGCTTCGGTCCGGGGGGGACGGATGGCTACACCTTC.

The chain joins TRBV6-5 to TRBJ1-1, with D unclear. CDR1 is MNHEY and CDR2 is SVGAGI in the germline V gene. V was cut by 6 bases and J by 7 bases, with 9 bases left in between. There are 11 residues in the CDR3. As DNA, the CDR3 is TGTGCCAGCAGGGCATTGTATGAAGCTTTCTTT. Amino acids: CASRALYEAFF.

The chain is built from TRBV6-4 and TRBJ2-1, with no clear D. This CDR3 has 12 amino acids. CDR1 MRHNA and CDR2 SNTAGT come from the germline V gene. Deletions cut 1 base from V and 10 bases from J, with 8 bases between. For the CDR3, the DNA is TGTGCCAGCAGTGACTACCTAGGCGAGCAGTTCTTC. It translates to CASSDYLGEQFF.

The rearrangement joins TRBV7-2 to TRBJ2-5; D remains unclear. The DNA end favors TRBJ2-7, so the J call may be wrong. The CDR3 contains 11 residues. The germline gives CDR1 SGHTA, CDR2 FQGNSA. The CDR3 region is CASSLQREQYF. DNA of the CDR3: TGTGCCAGCAGCTTGCAACGCGAGCAGTACTTC.

The rearrangement uses TRBV7-2 and TRBJ2-2; 14 bases agree with TRBD2. The CDR3 totals 15 residues. V lost 6 bases, J lost 6 bases, and 3 bases stayed unmatched. CDR1 and CDR2 from the germline V gene are SGHTA and FQGNSA. The CDR3: CASSWTSGRSGELFF. CDR3 DNA: TGTGCCAGCAGTTGGACTAGCGGGAGGTCCGGGGAGCTGTTTTTT.

This sequence joins TRBV7-8 and TRBJ2-3; 8 nucleotides line up with TRBD2. CDR1 and CDR2 from the germline V gene are SGHVS and FQNEAQ. This CDR3 comprises 16 residues. The junction had 7 bases not matched to a gene; V was cut back by 2 bases and J by 3 bases. The CDR3, as DNA: TGTGCCAGCAGCTTATGGGCGGGAGGAGTAACAGATACGCAGTATTTT. Amino acid sequence: CASSLWAGGVTDTQYF.

V usage is TRBV18 and J usage is TRBJ1-5; unclear D gene. V lost 2 bases, J lost 4 bases, and 12 bases lay in between. There are 15 residues in the CDR3. Germline CDR1 KGHSH, CDR2 LQKENI. CDR3 sequence: CASSPMADANQPQHF. The CDR3 coding sequence is TGTGCCAGCTCACCAATGGCTGATGCTAATCAGCCCCAGCATTTT.

The chain combines TRBV11-2 with TRBJ2-1, with 8 bases aligning to TRBD2. J gave up 2 bases and V 0 bases, and 9 bases lay outside the gene matches. CDR3 length equals 18 residues. Germline V CDR1 and CDR2: SGHAT, FQNNGV. Here the CDR3 reads CASSLDSWREVPYNEQFF. CDR3 in DNA: TGTGCCAGCAGCTTAGATTCATGGCGGGAGGTCCCCTACAATGAGCAGTTCTTC.

CDR3 bases: TGTGCCAGCAGCCAAGAGGGGGTCGGGTTCTCCTATGGCTACACCTTC. Amino acids: CASSQEGVGFSYGYTF. V and J are TRBV4-2 and TRBJ1-2; a weak D match, TRBD1 (5 bases). The germline V gene encodes CDR1 LGHNA and CDR2 YNFKEQ. The CDR3 has 16 residues. Trimming left V 0 bases short and J 4 bases short, with 15 bases between.

This chain connects TRBV9 to TRBJ2-7; 9 bases align to TRBD2. The CDR3 totals 15 residues. The V gene's germline CDR1 is SGDLS and CDR2 YYNGEE. After removal of 0 bases from V and 2 bases from J, the junction contained 3 bases not matched to a gene. The CDR3 DNA reads TGTGCCAGCAGCGTAGCGGCTAGCGGGACCTACGAGCAGTACTTC. Translating it yields CASSVAASGTYEQYF. The full variable domain, completed using reference TRBV9 and TRBJ2-7, is DSGVTQTPKHLITATGQRVTLRCSPRSGDLSVYWYQQSLDQGLQFLIQYYNGEERAKGNILERFSAQQFPDLHSELNLSSLELGDSALYFCASSVAASGTYEQYFGPGTRLTVT.

J is TRBJ2-3 and V is TRBV5-1; 8 bases are shared with TRBD2. The J segment lost 4 bases and the V segment lost 0 bases, leaving 10 bases of the junction unmatched. The CDR3 is made up of 17 amino acids. Per germline, CDR1 SGHRS and CDR2 YFSETQ. The CDR3 here is CASSLALLAVMADTQYF. The CDR3 bases are TGCGCCAGCAGCTTGGCCCTACTAGCGGTCATGGCAGATACGCAGTATTTT.

This clone was seen a handful of times. This clone may be a read error of a much larger clone one base away. The genes are TRBV2 and TRBJ2-3; the D is unclear. CDR3 length equals 12 residues. Germline loops: CDR1 SNHLY, CDR2 FYNNEI. V was trimmed by 5 bases and J by 4 bases, leaving 7 bases between them. The CDR3 here is CASSLEADTQYF. In DNA, the CDR3 is TGTGCCAGCAGTTTAGAGGCAGATACGCAGTATTTT.

The chain couples TRBV4-1 to TRBJ2-7; D gene ambiguous. V lost 3 bases and J 2 bases, leaving 14 bases between the germline ends. CDR1 is MGHRA, CDR2 YSYEKL, per germline. The CDR3 consists of 15 residues. Here the CDR3 reads CASSQTTSSTYEQYF. CDR3 nucleotides: TGCGCCAGCAGCCAGACGACCTCGTCGACCTACGAGCAGTACTTC.

This clone was detected only once. The chain carries TRBV9 and TRBJ2-2; D is ambiguous. The CDR3 is 14 amino acids. Per the germline V gene, CDR1 is SGDLS and CDR2 is YYNGEE. Trimming took off 4 bases at V and 6 bases at J, with 13 bases between the two ends. The CDR3 DNA reads TGTGCCAGCAGCCCCCGGTTTGCGGCCGGGGAGCTGTTTTTT. Amino acids: CASSPRFAAGELFF.

In regard to this clone: The sample has other DNA sequences that encode this CDR3 too. This rearrangement joins TRBV9 to TRBJ1-1, with D unresolved. Germline V gene sequence: CDR1 SGDLS, CDR2 YYNGEE. V lost 1 base and J 1 base, leaving 5 bases between the germline ends. The CDR3 is made up of 13 amino acids. This chain's CDR3 is CASSVSGNTEAFF. As DNA, the CDR3 is TGTGCCAGCAGCGTATCTGGGAACACTGAAGCTTTCTTT.

This chain connects TRBV18 to TRBJ1-1; D not resolved. Trimming shortened V by 3 bases and J by 0 bases, and 8 bases separated the two germline ends. This CDR3 has 14 residues. CDR1 is KGHSH, CDR2 LQKENI, per germline. The CDR3 DNA sequence: TGTGCCAGCTCACCCGCAGGATTGAACACTGAAGCTTTCTTT. Translating it yields CASSPAGLNTEAFF.

J is TRBJ2-1 and V is TRBV5-5, with 11 bases that match TRBD2. With V trimmed by 3 bases and J by 8 bases, 7 bases remained unmatched. The length of the CDR3 is 15 residues. Per germline, CDR1 SGHKS and CDR2 YYEKEE (reference sequence). CDR3 nucleotide sequence: TGTGCCAGCAGCTCCCGACTAGCGGGAATGGATGAGCAGTTCTTC. Amino acid sequence: CASSSRLAGMDEQFF.

The chain uses TRBV4-2 and TRBJ2-7, with D maybe TRBD1 (6 bases). The V and J ends lost 0 bases and 4 bases respectively, with 16 bases between them. This CDR3 contains 16 residues. The germline V gene encodes CDR1 LGHNA and CDR2 YNFKEQ. The CDR3 sequence is CASSQDKDSEGYEQYF. The CDR3 DNA reads as TGTGCCAGCAGCCAAGATAAGGACAGCGAGGGATACGAGCAGTACTTC.